The 22 T cell receptor delta chains presented below share a single source sample, sequenced in a study of γδ T cells in repeated Plasmodium falciparum infection. TCRdb reran clone calling via CATT on the multiplex PCR reads. Found here are 53,000 or so delta-chain clones, 1.9% of them singletons; the top ten hold around 25%. Flow sorting of PBMC yielded separate Vgamma9/Vdelta2+ and Vdelta2-negative gammadelta T cell populations for bulk repertoire analysis. Sequenced input: gamma-delta T cells from blood. These receptors all come from a pool of human donors (malaria-infected and uninfected, not separated).

This clone was found many times. The V and J genes are TRDV1 and TRDJ2; 8 positions match TRDD3. V gave up 1 base and J gave up 5 bases; unmatched junction bases: 15. Germline assignment: CDR1 TSWWSYY and CDR2 QGS. The CDR3 runs to 19 residues. The CDR3 region has the DNA TGTGCTCTTGGGGAACCTCGGTGTTACTGGGGGTCTAGAACAGCACAACTCTTCTTT. Translating gives CALGEPRCYWGSRTAQLFF.

This clone was counted ten times or more. The TCRdb record carries a much larger clone's protein, which differs from this DNA's translation at residue 15; a read error is the likely cause, and the protein listed here is the DNA translation. The chain has TRDV3 and TRDJ1; 11 bases line up with TRDD3. The CDR3 length is 21 residues. Germline V lookup: CDR1 TVYSNPD, CDR2 GDNSRS (reference sequence). V was clipped by 3 bases and J by 2 bases; unmatched bases: 26. CDR3 loop: CAFPRGLPRNWGIVVTDKLIF. Written as DNA, the CDR3 is TGTGCCTTCCCGCGGGGCCTTCCCCGAAACTGGGGGATAGTAGTGACCGATAAACTCATCTTT.

A note on this clone: The TCRdb record carries a much larger clone's protein, which differs from this DNA's translation at residue 4; a read error is the likely cause, and the protein listed here is the DNA translation. V usage is TRDV3 and J usage is TRDJ1, with 7 nucleotides matching TRDD2. Germline matching of the DNA provided the J gene here, since TCRdb leaves it blank. Per the germline V gene, CDR1 is TVYSNPD and CDR2 is GDNSRS (reference sequence). The CDR3 is 23 residues long. V shed 2 bases and J 0 bases; nucleotides not matched to a gene: 33. The CDR3 here is CAFLIPTISAKHRYRMYTDKLIF. The CDR3 nucleotides read TGTGCCTTTCTCATTCCTACGATCTCGGCGAAGCATAGATACCGCATGTACACCGATAAACTCATCTTT.

This clone was seen many times. This may be a read error, as it is one base from a much larger clone. V gene assignment gives TRDV1, but the J gene was left uncalled; TRDD3 is the table's D call and was not checked against the DNA. Per the germline V gene, CDR1 is TSWWSYY and CDR2 is QGS. This CDR3 has 18 residues. The CDR3 loop reads CALGVNSLVLGDTDKLIF. CDR3 nucleotide sequence: TGTGCTCTTGGGGTGAATTCCCTAGTACTGGGGGATACCGATAAGCTCATCTTT.

This clone was counted a few times. The amino acid sequence in TCRdb belongs to a much larger clone and departs from this DNA's translation at residue 8, likely a sequencing read error; the sequence shown is translated from the DNA. The V and J genes are TRDV1 and TRDJ1, with D uncertain. V was shortened by 5 bases and J by 0 bases, with 16 bases between the two germline ends. The germline gives CDR1 TSWWSYY, CDR2 QGS. This CDR3 has 16 residues. Here the CDR3 reads CALGIEQSAYTDKLIF. CDR3 DNA: TGTGCTCTTGGGATCGAACAGTCCGCATACACCGATAAACTCATCTTT.

This clone was picked up many times. TCRdb pairs this DNA with a much larger clone's protein that differs at residue 17, likely a read error; the protein shown was translated from the DNA. The chain carries TRDV1 and TRDJ2; TRDD3 matches at 9 bases. The J gene, absent from TCRdb, was called here by matching the DNA to germline. The CDR3 sequence is 18 residues long. The J segment lost 12 bases and the V segment lost 2 bases, leaving 19 bases of the junction unmatched. Looked up from germline, CDR1 is TSWWSYY and CDR2 is QGS. CDR3 protein: CALGEKDWGNLYTDKLFF. The CDR3 region has the DNA TGTGCTCTTGGGGAAAAGGACTGGGGGAACTTGTACACCGATAAACTCTTCTTT.

For this clone: A far larger clone is one base from this, pointing to a likely read error. The sample contains more than one DNA sequence encoding this CDR3. The rearrangement joins TRDV1 to TRDJ1; D gene ambiguous. Here the J gene came from matching the DNA to germline, since TCRdb omits it. This CDR3 contains 20 residues. CDR1 and CDR2 from the germline V gene are TSWWSYY and QGS. CDR3 protein: CALGDSGHFASGWYTDKLIF. In DNA form, the CDR3 reads TGTGCTCTTGGGGATTCGGGACACTTCGCGTCCGGGTGGTACACTGATAAACTCATCTTT.

This clone showed up just a few times. The likely explanation is a read error, given a far larger clone one base away. This same CDR3 is encoded by further DNA sequences in the sample. The chain joins TRDV1 to TRDJ1; 7 bases agree with TRDD3. TCRdb offers no J gene call, so here the DNA was matched to germline to obtain one. The CDR3 covers 21 residues. CDR1 is TSWWSYY, CDR2 QGS, per germline. The CDR3 region is CALGELSSVWAWGPYTDKLIF. The CDR3 coding sequence is TGTGCCCTTGGGGAACTAAGCTCCGTATGGGCCTGGGGGCCGTACACCGATAAACTCATCTTT.

In this sample, this clone turned up many times. The chain employs TRDV2 and TRDJ3; D not resolved. CDR1 and CDR2 from the germline V gene are GEAIGNYY and EKD. Trimming left V 0 bases short and J 0 bases short, with 26 bases between. There are 23 residues in the CDR3. DNA of the CDR3: TGTGCCTGTGACACCGCGTTCGTTACGGGGCCCATCTCCCGCTCCTGGGACACCCGACAGATGTTTTTC. This codes for CACDTAFVTGPISRSWDTRQMFF.

In this sample, this clone turned up many times. A read error is the likely source, as a far larger clone sits one nucleotide away. It is unclear where the CDR3 begins or ends on the DNA, so no DNA is shown, and the CDR3 is as TCRdb lists it. The same CDR3 arises from other DNA sequences in this sample as well. The V segment is TRDV2, and no J call was made; TRDD3, the table's D call, was not compared with the DNA. The CDR3 is 13 amino acids long, termini counted. Germline V gene data show CDR1 as GEAIGNYY and CDR2 as EKD. This chain's CDR3 is CACWGIGTDKLIF.

On this clone: TCRdb assigns this DNA the protein of a much larger clone, which departs from its translation at residue 20; this likely reflects a read error, and the protein shown comes from translating the DNA. The chain links TRDV1 to TRDJ1, with 8 bases identical to TRDD3. The J gene, absent from TCRdb, was called here by matching the DNA to germline. CDR1 and CDR2 from the germline V gene are TSWWSYY and QGS. V lost 1 base and J lost 0; bases outside the gene matches: 37. The CDR3 length is 27 residues. Here the CDR3 DNA reads TGTGCTCTTGGGGAACGAGTAGTCTTCGTCGACCTAGCTACTGGGGGGTTATCATACTCTTACACCGATAAACTCATCTTT. Protein: CALGERVVFVDLATGGLSYSYTDKLIF.

In this sample, this clone turned up a few times. The TCRdb protein, from a much larger clone, departs from this DNA's translation at residue 10, likely by read error; the protein shown derives from the DNA. The chain has TRDV1 and TRDJ1; TRDD3 aligns across 10 bases. The J gene, not given by TCRdb, was assigned here from a germline match of the nucleotide sequence. Trimming at V came to 4 bases and at J to 0 bases, leaving 26 bases not matched to a gene. In germline, CDR1 is TSWWSYY, CDR2 QGS. The CDR3 has 23 amino acids. The CDR3 nucleotides read TGTGCTCTTGGGGCACCCTATGAATTCCCACTCTGGGGGATAGGAGCTTACACCGATAAACTCATCTTT. Translated, it gives CALGAPYEFPLWGIGAYTDKLIF.

This clone was counted at least ten times. TCRdb lists the protein of a much larger clone for this DNA, which differs at residue 4, so this is likely a read error; the protein given here is translated from the DNA itself. The chain is built from TRDV3 and TRDJ1, with 9 bases fitting TRDD3. The J gene, not given by TCRdb, was assigned here from a germline match of the nucleotide sequence. The V gene end was trimmed by 4 bases and the J gene end by 4 bases; junction bases not matched to a gene: 34. CDR1 and CDR2 from the germline V gene are TVYSNPD and GDNSRS (reference sequence). There are 22 residues in the CDR3. The CDR3: CACQRPSSKGLYWGTGYDKLIF. In DNA form, the CDR3 reads TGTGCCTGTCAAAGGCCTTCCTCAAAGGGCCTGTACTGGGGGACCGGATACGATAAACTCATCTTT.

Comment on this clone: TCRdb's entry gives the protein of a much larger clone, which mismatches this DNA's translation at residue 8, likely from a read error; the protein reported here is translated from the DNA. Distinct nucleotide sequences in the sample also encode this CDR3. J is TRDJ1 and V is TRDV2; perhaps TRDD3 as D (6 bases). Assignment of the J gene here rests on matching the DNA to germline, because TCRdb gives none. V gave up 3 bases and J gave up 4 bases, with 17 bases separating them. Germline lookup yields CDR1 GEAIGNYY and CDR2 EKD. This CDR3 comprises 15 residues. The CDR3 is CACDPLGRGRDKLIF. CDR3 coding DNA: TGTGCCTGTGACCCCCTGGGGAGAGGACGCGATAAACTCATCTTT.

This clone was counted between two and nine times. TCRdb lists the protein of a much larger clone for this DNA, which differs at residue 25, so this is likely a read error; the protein given here is translated from the DNA itself. The V and J genes are TRDV1 and TRDJ1; 9 nucleotides agree with TRDD3. No J gene is reported in TCRdb; it was inferred here by comparing the DNA with germline. Per the germline V gene, CDR1 is TSWWSYY and CDR2 is QGS. CDR3 length: 28 residues. The CDR3 DNA is TGTGCTCTTGGGGACTGGGGGAATAACTTTCCTCTTGAGTGGGGGATAAGACCTGCTGGTCTGTACACCGATGAACTCATCTTT. It is translated as CALGDWGNNFPLEWGIRPAGLYTDELIF.

This clone was detected ten times or more. With only one base between it and a far larger clone, this is likely a read error. Other DNA sequences in this specimen translate into the identical CDR3. This chain links TRDV2 with TRDJ1, with 10 bases fitting TRDD3. The J gene is not listed in TCRdb, so it was assigned here from a DNA match to germline. The V segment lost 1 base and the J segment 0 bases; nucleotides outside the gene matches: 16. This CDR3 contains 20 residues. Germline loops: CDR1 GEAIGNYY, CDR2 EKD. CDR3 in amino acids: CACDTHPRMLGDRYTDKLIF. CDR3 in DNA: TGTGCCTGTGACACGCATCCTCGAATGCTGGGGGATAGGTACACCGATAAACTCATCTTT.

As to this clone: The TCRdb protein, from a much larger clone, departs from this DNA's translation at residue 9, likely by read error; the protein shown derives from the DNA. CDR3 loop: CAFPGGKYIDKLIF. CDR3 nucleotide sequence: TGTGCCTTTCCTGGGGGCAAGTACATCGATAAACTCATCTTT. This sequence joins TRDV3 and TRDJ1, with 7 bases that match TRDD3. No J gene was available from TCRdb, and it was assigned here by a germline match of the DNA. With 2 bases clipped from V and 4 bases from J, the junction kept 10 bases outside the gene matches. The CDR3 consists of 14 residues. Germline V gives CDR1 TVYSNPD, CDR2 GDNSRS (reference sequence). Using reference TRDV3 and TRDJ1 for the parts outside the CDR3, the full variable domain is CDKVTQSSPDQTVASGSEVVLLCTYDTVYSNPDLFWYRIRPDYSFQFVFYGDNSRSEGADFTQGRFSVKHILTQKAFHLVISPVRTEDSATYYCAFPGGKYIDKLIFGKGTRVTVEP.

This clone has at least ten counts. One junction end disagrees with the germline gene, perhaps due to a read error. The genes are TRDV1 and TRDJ1; 13 bases agree with TRDD3. CDR3 length equals 21 residues. Per germline, CDR1 TSWWSYY and CDR2 QGS. The CDR3 DNA sequence: TGTGCTCTTGGGCAACTGGGGGATACGCAGGAGGGGGTGAGGTACACCGATAAACTCATCTTT. It yields the protein CALGQLGDTQEGVRYTDKLIF.

Ten or more counts support this clone. The mismatch at residue 14 between this DNA's translation and the TCRdb protein of a much larger clone likely reflects a read error; the protein shown is translated from the DNA. V gene TRDV2 was called; the J gene was not; no check of the table's D call, TRDD3, against the DNA was made. The CDR3 is 16 amino acids. The germline gives CDR1 GEAIGNYY, CDR2 EKD. CDR3 sequence reads: CACDLLGDGYTDKPIF. CDR3 DNA sequence: TGTGCCTGTGATCTCCTGGGGGATGGGTACACCGATAAACCCATCTTT.

Details on this clone: One base away lies a much larger clone, so this may be a sequencing read error. The chain has TRDV1 and TRDJ1, with a weak D call TRDD2 (6 bases). TCRdb lists no J gene, so it was determined here by aligning the DNA to germline. The length of the CDR3 is 15 residues. In germline, CDR1 is TSWWSYY, CDR2 QGS. The V and J ends lost 4 bases and 6 bases respectively, with 18 bases between them. The CDR3 region is CALGALIPRGHKLIF. The CDR3 bases are TGTGCTCTTGGGGCCCTAATTCCTAGGGGCCATAAACTCATCTTT.

This clone was detected many times. A read error is likely here: a far larger clone is one base away. Other nucleotide sequences in the sample specify the same CDR3. The chain employs TRDV1 and TRDJ1, with 13 bases fitting TRDD3. The J gene is not listed in TCRdb, so it was assigned here from a DNA match to germline. Germline V lookup: CDR1 TSWWSYY, CDR2 QGS. This CDR3 is 22 amino acids long. The CDR3, as DNA: TGTGCTCTTGGGGAACCCCCGGGATTCATACTGGGGGATACGGTTCGTACCGACAAACTCATCTTT. Residues: CALGEPPGFILGDTVRTDKLIF.

This clone was detected only a few times. The TCRdb protein, from a much larger clone, departs from this DNA's translation at residue 22, likely by read error; the protein shown derives from the DNA. The V gene is TRDV1, but the J gene lacks a call; the listed D gene, TRDD3, was not tested against the DNA. This CDR3 has 24 amino acids. CDR1 TSWWSYY and CDR2 QGS come from the germline V gene. The CDR3 DNA sequence: TGTGCTCTTGGGGAAGACCTGTGTTCTCGGGGATACGCTTTCGGTAAAAAGTACACCGATAAACCCATCTTT. This gives the protein CALGEDLCSRGYAFGKKYTDKPIF.